Shown below are 16 T cell receptor beta chains from a single sample sequenced in a study of Tregs in tolerant kidney transplant recipients. Sequencing was performed with immunoSEQ multiplex PCR; in TCRdb, only in-frame clones are kept and a portion is missing. The top ten hold more than 2% of the sample, which has 25,000 to 35,000 clones, 82% seen once. These receptors lack a known antigen. Sequencing used Tregs from blood cultured with allogeneic cells. These receptors all come from a human donor in good health.

The chain is built from TRBV4-3 and TRBJ1-1, with D perhaps matching TRBD1 (5 bases). V gave up 1 base and J gave up 0 bases, with 12 bases separating them. Germline V gives CDR1 LGHNA, CDR2 YSLEER. CDR3 size: 16 residues. The CDR3 spells CASSQGAGLVNTEAFF. DNA of the CDR3: TGCGCCAGCAGCCAAGGGGCGGGGCTTGTGAACACTGAAGCTTTCTTT.

The rearrangement uses TRBV2 and TRBJ2-1, with unresolved D. With 6 bases removed from V and 0 bases from J, the gap between germline ends came to 15 bases. The CDR3 spans 16 residues. CDR1 is SNHLY and CDR2 is FYNNEI in the germline V gene. CDR3 sequence: CASSRNSRSSYNEQFF. DNA for the CDR3: TGTGCCAGCAGCCGGAACTCCCGGAGCTCCTACAATGAGCAGTTCTTC.

The rearrangement joins TRBV6-1 to TRBJ1-4, with a weak D call TRBD1 (6 bases). Trimming removed 2 bases at V and 0 bases at J, with 13 bases between. Germline loops: CDR1 MNHNS, CDR2 SASEGT. This CDR3 comprises 17 residues. The CDR3, as DNA: TGTGCCAGCAGTGAATGGGGGCAGCCTGCAACTAATGAAAAACTGTTTTTT. This codes for CASSEWGQPATNEKLFF.

V gene TRBV7-2 combines with J gene TRBJ2-5; a weak D match, TRBD1 (5 bases). Trimming removed 1 base at V and 0 bases at J, with 15 bases between. The V gene's germline CDR1 is SGHTA and CDR2 FQGNSA. CDR3 length: 17 residues. Here the CDR3 reads CASSLEFGARDQETQYF. In nucleotides, the CDR3 is TGTGCCAGCAGCTTAGAGTTTGGGGCCCGGGACCAAGAGACCCAGTACTTC.

The gene calls are TRBV9 and TRBJ2-5; TRBD2 might be the D (6 bases). Trimming cost V 4 bases and J 4 bases, with 17 bases left between them. The CDR3 loop spans 15 amino acids. Per germline, CDR1 SGDLS and CDR2 YYNGEE. CDR3 sequence (DNA): TGTGCCAGCAGCTCTGGCTTAGGGGAGGCAGAGACCCAGTACTTC. Translation: CASSSGLGEAETQYF.

This clone appeared once. This chain uses TRBV5-1 with TRBJ1-1; D is unclear. Germline V gene sequence: CDR1 SGHRS, CDR2 YFSETQ. The CDR3 is 15 amino acids. Deletions cut 0 bases from V and 5 bases from J, with 14 bases between. CDR3 nucleotide sequence: TGCGCCAGCAGCTTGGTACCCGGTAGTGGGACTGAAGCTTTCTTT. Translation: CASSLVPGSGTEAFF. Supplemented by reference TRBV5-1 and TRBJ1-1, the full variable domain reads KAGVTQTPRYLIKTRGQQVTLSCSPISGHRSVSWYQQTPGQGLQFLFEYFSETQRNKGNFPGRFSGRQFSNSRSEMNVSTLELGDSALYLCASSLVPGSGTEAFFGQGTRLTVV.

The gene calls are TRBV9 and TRBJ1-1; 7 positions agree with TRBD1. V gave up 4 bases and J gave up 4 bases; unmatched junction bases: 10. The germline V gene encodes CDR1 SGDLS and CDR2 YYNGEE. This CDR3 is built from 15 residues. CDR3 in DNA: TGTGCCAGCAGCCTACGAAGACAGGGCGCCACTGAAGCTTTCTTT. Protein sequence: CASSLRRQGATEAFF.

The rearrangement joins TRBV27 to TRBJ1-1; D unresolved. V lost 6 bases, J lost 0 bases, and 14 bases lay in between. CDR3 size: 15 residues. Germline V CDR1 and CDR2: MNHEY, SMNVEV (reference sequence). This CDR3 reads CASRPVGQLNTEAFF. The CDR3 DNA reads TGTGCCAGCAGGCCTGTTGGGCAGCTGAACACTGAAGCTTTCTTT.

The chain is built from TRBV5-4 and TRBJ2-5; TRBD2 matches 7 bases. The CDR3 contains 13 residues. Trimming took 1 base from V and 5 from J; bases not matched to a gene: 2. The germline CDR1 and CDR2 sequences are SGHNT and YYREEE (reference sequence). The CDR3 spells CASSLTSDETQYF. CDR3 nucleotide sequence: TGTGCCAGCAGCTTGACTAGCGATGAGACCCAGTACTTC. The entire variable domain, with the rest obtained from reference TRBV5-4 and TRBJ2-5, is as follows: ETGVTQSPTHLIKTRGQQVTLRCSSQSGHNTVSWYQQALGQGPQFIFQYYREEENGRGNFPPRFSGLQFPNYSSELNVNALELDDSALYLCASSLTSDETQYFGPGTRLLVL.

This chain joins TRBV4-3 and TRBJ2-3, with TRBD2 matching 8 bases. V lost 0 bases, J lost 6 bases, and 8 bases stayed unmatched. Germline V gene data show CDR1 as LGHNA and CDR2 as YSLEER. CDR3 size: 16 residues. The CDR3 is CASSQDGRGGRDTQYF. The CDR3 region has the DNA TGCGCCAGCAGCCAAGACGGACGGGGGGGTAGGGATACGCAGTATTTT.

The gene calls are TRBV5-1 and TRBJ2-1, with TRBD1 matching 8 bases. V lost 2 bases and J lost 1; bases outside the gene matches: 2. Germline CDR1 SGHRS, CDR2 YFSETQ. The CDR3 spans 15 residues. DNA of the CDR3: TGCGCCAGCAGCTTTGACAGGGGATCCTACAATGAGCAGTTCTTC. Its protein product is CASSFDRGSYNEQFF.

This rearrangement joins TRBV5-1 to TRBJ1-1; no clear D gene. V was cut by 2 bases and J by 1 base, with 6 bases left in between. Germline V gene lookup returns CDR1 SGHRS and CDR2 YFSETQ. The CDR3 is 13 residues long. CDR3: CASSFSRNTEAFF. The DNA for the CDR3 is TGCGCCAGCAGCTTCTCCAGGAACACTGAAGCTTTCTTT.

The V gene is TRBV28, the J gene TRBJ1-1; 12 nucleotides agree with TRBD1. V lost 8 bases and J lost 6; bases outside the gene matches: 10. Looked up from germline, CDR1 is MDHEN and CDR2 is SYDVKM. The CDR3 sequence is 15 residues long. The CDR3 is CASRDRGRVNAEAFF. The DNA for the CDR3 is TGTGCCAGCCGGGACAGGGGGCGAGTAAATGCTGAAGCTTTCTTT.

This clone was seen only once. CDR3 coding DNA: TGCGCCAGCAGCCTTCGGGGGATGGCAACTAATGAAAAACTGTTTTTT. As protein: CASSLRGMATNEKLFF. The chain recombines TRBV4-3 with TRBJ1-4, with TRBD1 as a possible D gene (5 bases). The CDR3 totals 16 residues. Germline CDR1 reads LGHNA; CDR2 reads YSLEER. V was trimmed by 4 bases and J by 0 bases, leaving 12 bases between them.

The V call is TRBV18, the J call TRBJ2-7; 11 positions agree with TRBD2. Germline V gene data show CDR1 as KGHSH and CDR2 as LQKENI. The CDR3 totals 14 residues. The trim removed 1 base at V and 9 bases at J, leaving 5 bases unmatched. DNA of the CDR3: TGTGCCAGCTCACCACTAGCGGGAGGGGAAGCGCAGTACTTC. This gives the protein CASSPLAGGEAQYF.

The V call is TRBV5-1, the J call TRBJ2-5; the D is unclear. Deletions cut 4 bases from V and 5 bases from J, with 6 bases between. This CDR3 region has 11 residues. Looked up from germline, CDR1 is SGHRS and CDR2 is YFSETQ. Here the CDR3 DNA reads TGCGCCAGCAGCATCGGGGAGACCCAGTACTTC. Protein: CASSIGETQYF.